These 16 T cell receptor beta chains originate from one sample sequenced in a study of spatial heterogeneity in lung cancer. The time point: sample taken at primary tumor resection. TCRdb analysed the 5' RACE reads with MiXCR anew, one entry per CDR3 protein. The sample holds more than 65,000 distinct CDR3 sequences; about 7.8% are singletons and the top ten take about 6.8%. Sequenced here: PBMCs, sampled at surgery. These receptors were collected from a male donor with early-stage non-small cell lung cancer.

This clonotype appeared many times. The V and J genes are TRBV24-1 and TRBJ2-3; D is unclear. Between the trimmed V and J ends, which lost 5 bases and 4 bases, there was a span of 9 bases. This CDR3 contains 13 residues. The germline gives CDR1 KGHDR, CDR2 SFDVKD. The CDR3 loop is CATSAPPADTQYF. The CDR3 nucleotides read TGTGCCACCAGTGCCCCCCCGGCAGATACGCAGTATTTT.

The J gene is TRBJ2-1, the V gene TRBV9, with D unclear. Germline V lookup: CDR1 SGDLS, CDR2 YYNGEE. There are 15 residues in the CDR3. V shed 2 bases and J shed 8 bases, with 17 bases lying between them. This chain's CDR3 is CASSVANSDVHEQFF. The CDR3 bases are TGTGCCAGCAGCGTTGCGAACTCAGACGTTCATGAGCAGTTCTTC.

This clonotype was detected ten times or more. The chain combines TRBV6-6 with TRBJ2-7; D might be TRBD1 (5 bases). The ends were cut back, 7 bases at V and 1 base at J, with 23 bases in the middle. This CDR3 contains 17 residues. The germline V gene encodes CDR1 MNHNY and CDR2 SVGAGI (reference sequence). CDR3 sequence: CASTLNRVAGQSYEQYF. DNA of the CDR3: TGTGCCAGCACTCTCAACCGCGTGGCAGGGCAATCCTACGAGCAGTACTTC.

This clonotype has at least ten counts. This rearrangement joins TRBV7-2 to TRBJ1-4; D may be TRBD1 (6 bases). The V end was cut by 5 bases, the J end by 3 bases, with 13 bases between. This CDR3 contains 15 residues. CDR1 and CDR2 from the germline V gene are SGHTA and FQGNSA. The DNA of the CDR3 is TGTGCCAGCAGCCCGAATGCAGGGGCTAATGAAAAACTGTTTTTT. Its protein is CASSPNAGANEKLFF.

This clonotype was seen ten or more times. The chain uses TRBV5-6 and TRBJ1-1; no definite D call. Per the germline V gene, CDR1 is SGHDT and CDR2 is YYEEEE. The germline V and J ends were trimmed by 2 bases and 1 base, with 9 bases remaining between them. The CDR3 runs to 14 residues. CDR3 DNA sequence: TGTGCCAGCAGCTTCACGATGCGGAACACTGAAGCTTTCTTT. Protein product: CASSFTMRNTEAFF.

The CDR3 is CASSVGVGRVDEQFF. The CDR3 coding sequence is TGTGCCAGCAGCGTAGGAGTAGGAAGAGTCGATGAGCAGTTCTTC. The rearrangement joins TRBV9 to TRBJ2-1, with D unclear. V was shortened by 0 bases and J by 8 bases, with 15 bases between the two germline ends. The germline gives CDR1 SGDLS, CDR2 YYNGEE. The CDR3 has 15 residues. Using reference TRBV9 and TRBJ2-1 for the parts outside the CDR3, the full variable domain is DSGVTQTPKHLITATGQRVTLRCSPRSGDLSVYWYQQSLDQGLQFLIQYYNGEERAKGNILERFSAQQFPDLHSELNLSSLELGDSALYFCASSVGVGRVDEQFFGPGTRLTVL.

The chain links TRBV5-1 to TRBJ1-1; tentatively, D is TRBD1 (5 bases). V was clipped by 4 bases and J by 2 bases, with 9 bases between them. Germline lookup yields CDR1 SGHRS and CDR2 YFSETQ. CDR3 size: 13 residues. CDR3 region: CASSRDLNTEAFF. Here the CDR3 DNA reads TGCGCCAGCAGCCGGGACTTAAACACTGAAGCTTTCTTT. Combining the CDR3 with reference TRBV5-1 and TRBJ1-1 gives the whole variable domain KAGVTQTPRYLIKTRGQQVTLSCSPISGHRSVSWYQQTPGQGLQFLFEYFSETQRNKGNFPGRFSGRQFSNSRSEMNVSTLELGDSALYLCASSRDLNTEAFFGQGTRLTVV.

This clonotype showed up just a few times. The chain joins TRBV6-5 to TRBJ2-2; 7 bases align to TRBD1. The germline V gene has CDR1 MNHEY and CDR2 SVGAGI. The CDR3 length is 16 residues. V lost 0 bases, J lost 5 bases, and 6 bases stayed unmatched. The CDR3 sequence: CASSYSAGGKTGELFF. CDR3 nucleotides: TGTGCCAGCAGTTACTCGGCAGGGGGTAAAACCGGGGAGCTGTTTTTT.

The rearrangement uses TRBV10-2 and TRBJ2-2; possible D gene TRBD2, 5 bases. Germline lookup yields CDR1 WSHSY and CDR2 SAAADI. Trimming pared 0 bases from V and 9 bases from J, leaving 17 bases between. CDR3 length: 16 residues. CDR3 sequence reads: CASSESRLVGVRELFF. The CDR3 DNA reads as TGCGCCAGCAGTGAGTCGCGGTTAGTGGGAGTCAGGGAGCTGTTTTTT.

A word on this clonotype: A much larger clone lies a single base off, so this may be a read error. This chain connects TRBV7-9 to TRBJ1-2, with a possible D match to TRBD1 (5 bases). Trimming left V 5 bases short and J 6 bases short, with 13 bases between. Germline assignment: CDR1 SEHNR and CDR2 FQNEAQ (reference sequence). CDR3 length: 13 amino acids. The CDR3 here is CASSVGVGDGYTF. Here the CDR3 DNA reads TGTGCCAGCAGCGTGGGGGTTGGCGATGGCTACACCTTC. The full variable domain, completed using reference TRBV7-9 and TRBJ1-2, is DTGVSQNPRHKITKRGQNVTFRCDPISEHNRLYWYRQTLGQGPEFLTYFQNEAQLEKSRLLSDRFSAERPKGSFSTLEIQRTEQGDSAMYLCASSVGVGDGYTFGSGTRLTVV.

This chain joins TRBV27 and TRBJ2-7; 7 bases are a match to TRBD1. There are 15 residues in the CDR3. Germline V gene lookup returns CDR1 MNHEY and CDR2 SMNVEV (reference sequence). Unmatched junction bases numbered 9, after V lost 5 bases and J lost 2 bases. CDR3 DNA sequence: TGTGCCAGCAGTCCCTATCCCGACAGGGCCTACGAGCAGTACTTC. This encodes CASSPYPDRAYEQYF.

This CDR3 is CASSLESGSNYEQYF. DNA of the CDR3: TGCGCCAGCAGCTTGGAGAGCGGGAGCAACTACGAGCAGTACTTC. The chain couples TRBV5-1 to TRBJ2-7; 8 nucleotides align to TRBD2. The CDR3 contains 15 residues. V was pared by 0 bases and J by 3 bases, with 5 bases of the junction left unmatched. Per germline, CDR1 SGHRS and CDR2 YFSETQ.

This clonotype was seen ten or more times. The DNA of the CDR3 is TGTGCCAGCAGCACAGATACGCAGTATTTT. This gives the protein CASSTDTQYF. The rearrangement links TRBV6-4 to TRBJ2-3; D uncertain. Germline V gives CDR1 MRHNA, CDR2 SNTAGT. The CDR3 covers 10 residues. Trimming pared 6 bases from V and 2 bases from J, leaving 0 bases between.

This chain uses TRBV29-1 with TRBJ1-5; D is unresolved. This CDR3 has 14 amino acids. Germline V gene sequence: CDR1 SQVTM, CDR2 ANQGSEA. The ends were cut back, 0 bases at V and 7 bases at J, with 13 bases in the middle. The CDR3 region is CSVEEAGLGQPQHF. The DNA of the CDR3 is TGCAGCGTTGAAGAGGCGGGTTTGGGCCAGCCCCAGCATTTT.

This clonotype was detected a few times. The genes are TRBV9 and TRBJ2-7; maybe TRBD1 (5 bases). V was pared by 4 bases and J by 3 bases, with 17 bases between. The germline gives CDR1 SGDLS, CDR2 YYNGEE. The CDR3 covers 15 residues. CDR3 region: CASSPRTGRSYEQYF. CDR3 bases: TGTGCCAGCAGCCCTCGAACAGGACGGAGCTACGAGCAGTACTTC.

This clonotype was recorded many times. The chain recombines TRBV7-2 with TRBJ2-1; D gene uncertain. With 0 bases removed from V and 3 bases from J, the gap between germline ends came to 12 bases. The CDR3 is made up of 16 amino acids. CDR1 and CDR2 (germline): SGHTA, FQGNSA. CDR3 loop: CASSLASSTRYNEQFF. Here the CDR3 DNA reads TGTGCCAGCAGCTTAGCGAGCTCGACCCGCTACAATGAGCAGTTCTTC.